The T cell receptor (beta chain) under discussion was sequenced for a study of cytomegalovirus exposure and HLA in healthy donors. On the study more broadly: Later analysis reported that the approximately 120 validation repertoires shared the platform of the 650 to 700 first-cohort repertoires. Overall study results and limits: Most sequenced TCRs were rare (though some public TCRs occurred in many donors).

The donors were members of the validation cohort comprising over a hundred subjects, separate from the roughly 700-subject first cohort. Concerning this clone itself: The antigen remains unidentified.

The protocol was immunoSEQ multiplex PCR, while the TCRdb copy is restricted to in-frame clones and leaves out a portion. The sample carries about 160,000 clones, roughly 90% recorded once. The sample was PBMCs. The clonotype originates from a man in his late teens or twenties in good health and CMV-seropositive.

The chain's CDR3 is CASSLSPPFSGRTSYEQYF. CDR3 in DNA: TGTGCCAGCAGTTTATCGCCGCCATTTAGCGGGAGGACCTCCTACGAGCAGTACTTC. The genes are TRBV27 and TRBJ2-7; 10 bases align to TRBD2. Trimming removed 0 bases from V and 0 bases from J; junction bases left unmatched: 11. CDR1 is MNHEY and CDR2 is SMNVEV in the germline V gene (reference sequence). The CDR3 contains 19 residues.